This TCR beta chain was recovered during a study of CD8+CD57+ T cells in acquired aplastic anemia. Study-level information: Sorted cells (CD4+ and CD8+) yielded DNA amounts that averaged roughly 3 ug.

The patients chosen for sequencing had shown expansion of CD8+CD57+ cells (detected by flow cytometry). TCR beta VDJ and CDR3 profiling used genomic DNA as template. TCRdb itself ran the reads through MiXCR, one entry per CDR3 protein. The data show around 170,000 distinct CDR3 sequences, around half seen once. This clonotype has ten or more counts. Specimen: sorted CD4+, CD8+, or CD8+CD57+ T cells (not recorded which) from PBMCs. This clonotype originated in a human donor with aplastic anemia.

CDR3 bases: TGTGCCACCAGTGATTTGCAATTTGGCGGGACAGATACGCAGTATTTT. Residues: CATSDLQFGGTDTQYF. The V and J genes are TRBV24-1 and TRBJ2-3; a possible D gene is TRBD2 (5 bases). Trimming removed 0 bases at V and 3 bases at J, with 12 bases between. The germline gives CDR1 KGHDR, CDR2 SFDVKD. This CDR3 contains 16 residues.